Listed below are T cell receptor beta chains from one sample, sequenced in a study of blood T cells in healthy people across ages. In TCRdb, the 5' RACE reads were re-called with MiXCR into one record per CDR3 protein. The profile shows 1,300,000 or so distinct CDR3 sequences, approximately 63% of them singletons. Material for sequencing was blood. The receptors stem from a man aged 18-30 years in good health. CDR3s include the opening cysteine and the closing phenylalanine or tryptophan. The order of the fields is V gene, D gene, J gene, clone size, CDR3 DNA, CDR3 protein. The D gene is left open where the match is weak. The size entry is marked missing in some rows and otherwise reads once, few, many or a size class.

v_gene: TRBV14
d_gene: .
j_gene: TRBJ1-2
abundance: .
CDR3nt: TGTGCCAGCAGCCAAGGGCGGATCTATGGCTACACCTTC
CDR3aa: CASSQGRIYGYTF

v_gene: TRBV15
d_gene: TRBD2
j_gene: TRBJ2-1
abundance: few
CDR3nt: TGTGCCACCAGCAGCCTACGGACTAGCGGGTCCAATGAGCAGTTCTTC
CDR3aa: CATSSLRTSGSNEQFF

v_gene: TRBV11-2
d_gene: .
j_gene: TRBJ2-7
abundance: .
CDR3nt: TGTGCCAGCAGCTGGAGCGGCAGCTTCTACGAGCAGTACTTC
CDR3aa: CASSWSGSFYEQYF

v_gene: TRBV7-9
d_gene: TRBD1
j_gene: TRBJ1-1
abundance: .
CDR3nt: TGTGCCAGCAGCGACGACAGGGTGGGCACTGAAGCTTTCTTT
CDR3aa: CASSDDRVGTEAFF

v_gene: TRBV29-1
d_gene: .
j_gene: TRBJ2-3
abundance: .
CDR3nt: TGCAGCGCGGTGAGGGAATGGGGCGATACGCAGTATTTT
CDR3aa: CSAVREWGDTQYF

v_gene: TRBV9
d_gene: .
j_gene: TRBJ2-5
abundance: .
CDR3nt: TGTGCCAGCAGCTTAAGCCCTTTCCAAGAGACCCAGTACTTC
CDR3aa: CASSLSPFQETQYF

v_gene: TRBV12-3/TRBV12-4
d_gene: TRBD1
j_gene: TRBJ2-3
abundance: .
CDR3nt: TGTGCCAGCATTTCAGGGGGCGCTTCGACAGATACGCAGTATTTT
CDR3aa: CASISGGASTDTQYF

v_gene: TRBV20-1
d_gene: TRBD2
j_gene: TRBJ2-7
abundance: .
CDR3nt: TGCAGTACTAGCGGGAAGGGTTACGAGCAGTACTTC
CDR3aa: CSTSGKGYEQYF

v_gene: TRBV7-2
d_gene: .
j_gene: TRBJ2-1
abundance: .
CDR3nt: TGTGCCAGCAGCTTATACTCAGGGGTTAGGAATGAGCAGTTCTTC
CDR3aa: CASSLYSGVRNEQFF

v_gene: TRBV20-1
d_gene: TRBD2
j_gene: TRBJ2-5
abundance: .
CDR3nt: TGCAGTGCCCAGACTAGCGGGAGATTTGGGTACCAAGAGACCCAGTACTTC
CDR3aa: CSAQTSGRFGYQETQYF

v_gene: TRBV20-1
d_gene: .
j_gene: TRBJ2-2
abundance: .
CDR3nt: TGCAGTGCATCCCCCGGAACTTTGAACACCGGGGAGCTGTTTTTT
CDR3aa: CSASPGTLNTGELFF

v_gene: TRBV2
d_gene: .
j_gene: TRBJ2-6
abundance: once
CDR3nt: TGTGCCAGCAGCGGGCAGGGCCCTGGGGCCAACGTCCTGACTTTC
CDR3aa: CASSGQGPGANVLTF

v_gene: TRBV3-1
d_gene: TRBD2
j_gene: TRBJ2-3
abundance: few
CDR3nt: TGTGCCAGCAGCCAACGGGGGGGGTCTGCAGATACGCAGTATTTT
CDR3aa: CASSQRGGSADTQYF

v_gene: TRBV15
d_gene: .
j_gene: TRBJ2-5
abundance: .
CDR3nt: TGTGCCACCAGCAGGCGCGAATTCCAAGAGACCCAGTACTTC
CDR3aa: CATSRREFQETQYF